These 13 T cell receptor beta chains came from one sample sequenced in a study of cytomegalovirus exposure and HLA in healthy donors. The PCR ran on 60 Vbeta and 13 Jbeta primers. Only in-frame clones appear in the TCRdb table, and some are missing; sequencing was by immunoSEQ multiplex PCR. In the table there are 150,000 to 200,000 clones, roughly 85% of which are singletons. The sequencing sample was made of PBMCs. The receptors derive from a woman between 50 and 59 years old in good health and CMV-seronegative.

This chain links TRBV19 with TRBJ1-5; D unclear. Trimming stripped 7 bases from V and 1 base from J, with 11 bases between. The length of the CDR3 is 14 residues. Germline V lookup: CDR1 LNHDA, CDR2 SQIVND (reference sequence). The CDR3 bases are TGTGCCAGTACGGAGCAGATGAGCAATCAGCCCCAGCATTTT. It specifies CASTEQMSNQPQHF. Combining the CDR3 with reference TRBV19 and TRBJ1-5 gives the whole variable domain DGGITQSPKYLFRKEGQNVTLSCEQNLNHDAMYWYRQDPGQGLRLIYYSQIVNDFQKGDIAEGYSVSREKKESFPLTVTSAQKNPTAFYLCASTEQMSNQPQHFGDGTRLSIL.

This clone occurred a few times. V is TRBV6-7 and J is TRBJ2-1; 9 bases line up with TRBD2. TRBV6-7 is designated an ORF whose function remains uncertain. V shed 2 bases and J 8 bases; nucleotides not matched to a gene: 7. The CDR3 runs to 15 residues. In nucleotides, the CDR3 is TGTGCCAGCAGTTACAAAGGCGGGAGGGCCGATGAGCAGTTCTTC. Amino acid sequence: CASSYKGGRADEQFF.

The chain employs TRBV7-3 and TRBJ1-1; D ambiguous. This CDR3 has 16 amino acids. Germline CDR1 is SGHTA and CDR2 is FQGTGA. V was trimmed by 1 base and J by 1 base, leaving 13 bases between them. CDR3 region: CASSLKRMAWNTEAFF. CDR3 DNA sequence: TGTGCCAGCAGCTTAAAGAGGATGGCATGGAACACTGAAGCTTTCTTT.

The chain couples TRBV2 to TRBJ1-6; tentatively, D is TRBD1 (6 bases). CDR3 size: 14 residues. Trimming took 8 bases from V and 5 from J, leaving 13 bases between them. Looked up from germline, CDR1 is SNHLY and CDR2 is FYNNEI. The DNA for the CDR3 is TGTGCCAGCTCACAGGGAATGGATAATTCACCCCTCCACTTT. Amino acid sequence: CASSQGMDNSPLHF.

The CDR3 sequence: CASSPTWTAQETQYF. CDR3 in DNA: TGTGCCAGCAGTCCAACTTGGACAGCACAAGAGACCCAGTACTTC. The chain links TRBV6-5 to TRBJ2-5; TRBD1 is a possible D gene (6 bases). V lost 5 bases and J lost 2, with 15 bases in between. Germline CDR1 MNHEY, CDR2 SVGAGI. The CDR3 is 15 amino acids.

The chain is built from TRBV6-1 and TRBJ1-6; D uncertain. The CDR3 consists of 14 residues. Trimming cost V 7 bases and J 7 bases, with 14 bases left between them. Germline CDR1 MNHNS, CDR2 SASEGT. CDR3 sequence reads: CASKRTAENSPLHF. Written as DNA, the CDR3 is TGTGCCAGCAAGAGGACTGCCGAAAATTCACCCCTCCACTTT.

The CDR3 spells CASSELSTSGRGEQFF. In nucleotides, the CDR3 is TGTGCCAGCAGTGAATTAAGCACTAGCGGTAGGGGTGAGCAGTTCTTC. The chain joins TRBV25-1 to TRBJ2-1; TRBD2 matches at 8 bases. V was clipped by 1 base and J by 9 bases; unmatched bases: 11. The germline V gene encodes CDR1 MGHDK and CDR2 SYGVNS. CDR3 length equals 16 residues.

The V and J genes are TRBV13 and TRBJ2-7; a weak D match, TRBD1 (6 bases). Germline CDR1 is PRHDT and CDR2 is FYEKMQ (reference sequence). The CDR3 sequence is 13 residues long. Trimming cost V 5 bases and J 6 bases, with 14 bases left between them. The CDR3 nucleotides read TGTGCCAGCAGCCTCCGACAGGAAGGCGAGCAGTACTTC. Amino acid sequence: CASSLRQEGEQYF. The complete variable domain, with remaining parts taken from reference TRBV13 and TRBJ2-7, reads AAGVIQSPRHLIKEKRETATLKCYPIPRHDTVYWYQQGPGQDPQFLISFYEKMQSDKGSIPDRFSAQQFSDYHSELNMSSLELGDSALYFCASSLRQEGEQYFGPGTRLTVT.

This clone was detected only once. This chain connects TRBV11-3 to TRBJ2-5; 8 nucleotides align to TRBD2. The DNA end lines up better with TRBJ2-7; the J call may be wrong. Germline-derived CDR1 and CDR2 are SGHNT and YENEEA. The CDR3 loop spans 14 amino acids. The DNA for the CDR3 is TGTGCCAGCAGCTCGAGCGGGAGCCCCTACGAGCAGTACTTC. It translates to CASSSSGSPYEQYF.

The rearrangement uses TRBV5-8 and TRBJ2-7; possibly TRBD1 for D (6 bases). V gave up 5 bases and J gave up 7 bases, with 16 bases separating them. The length of the CDR3 is 13 residues. CDR1 SGHTS and CDR2 YDEGEE come from the germline V gene. CDR3 DNA: TGTGCCAGCAGGCCTCCGGGACACTGGGAGCAGTACTTC. Translated: CASRPPGHWEQYF.

V usage is TRBV18 and J usage is TRBJ2-3; no firm D call. Per germline, CDR1 KGHSH and CDR2 LQKENI. The CDR3 runs 14 residues. V lost 0 bases and J lost 5, with 9 bases in between. The CDR3 loop is CASSPPLSRDTQYF. CDR3 DNA: TGTGCCAGCTCACCACCACTGTCCCGAGATACGCAGTATTTT.

The rearrangement uses TRBV7-2 and TRBJ2-7; D possibly corresponds to TRBD2 (6 bases). CDR1 and CDR2 from the germline V gene are SGHTA and FQGNSA. The CDR3 totals 13 residues. Trimming removed 6 bases at V and 5 bases at J, with 14 bases between. This chain's CDR3 is CASRGWDSDEQYF. CDR3 DNA sequence: TGTGCCAGCAGGGGATGGGACTCGGACGAGCAGTACTTC. The entire variable domain, with the rest obtained from reference TRBV7-2 and TRBJ2-7, is as follows: GAGVSQSPSNKVTEKGKDVELRCDPISGHTALYWYRQSLGQGLEFLIYFQGNSAPDKSGLPSDRFSAERTGGSVSTLTIQRTQQEDSAVYLCASRGWDSDEQYFGPGTRLTVT.

Notes on this clone: The same CDR3 is also encoded by other DNA sequences in this sample. This chain uses TRBV27 with TRBJ2-2; D perhaps matches TRBD2 (5 bases). With 1 base removed from V and 6 bases from J, the gap between germline ends came to 6 bases. Germline V gives CDR1 MNHEY, CDR2 SMNVEV (reference sequence). This CDR3 is 13 amino acids long. The CDR3 reads CASSLWGAGELFF. The CDR3 DNA is TGTGCCAGCAGTTTATGGGGAGCCGGGGAGCTGTTTTTT.